This TCR beta chain was found in a study of shared clonotypes between healthy human individuals. TCRdb's copy holds only in-frame clones and misses some; the assay was immunoSEQ multiplex PCR. Among more than 2 million clones listed, around 95% were seen once. This CDR3 region has 17 residues. Losses at the gene ends were 2 bases for V and 1 base for J; bases not matched to a gene: 11. CDR1 SGHRS and CDR2 YFSETQ come from the germline V gene. Sequencing was carried out using naive CD4+ T cells sorted from blood. Subset meaning: CD45RA+ positively selected. The J gene is TRBJ1-2, the V gene TRBV5-1, with 7 bases aligning to TRBD1. This sequence was found in a man aged 18 to 29 in good health. The CDR3 is CASSFIVPGQYNYGYTF. Written as DNA, the CDR3 is TGCGCCAGCAGCTTTATTGTCCCGGGACAGTATAACTATGGCTACACCTTC.